The text below deals with one T cell receptor (beta chain). Antigen: not known. The data stem from a study of T cells in localized non-small cell lung cancer. Findings and limits, study-wide: In uninvolved adjacent lung, T cell clonality reached its highest value, exceeding tumor. Higher blood T cell density went with longer overall survival.

The CDR3 sequence is 14 residues long. The germline gives CDR1 SGHAT, CDR2 FQNNGV. The V end lost 3 bases, the J end lost 7 bases, and 13 bases lay between the germline ends. Profiling relied on immunoSEQ multiplex PCR, and the TCRdb table lists in-frame clones only, not all of them. The table has around 30,000 clones, about 82% seen once. The input for sequencing was peripheral blood, taken before any cancer treatment. This TCR was sampled from an older male donor with stage III squamous cell lung carcinoma. The chain combines TRBV11-2 with TRBJ1-3; maybe TRBD1 (5 bases). The CDR3 reads CASSLQGGSNTIYF. CDR3 nucleotides: TGTGCCAGCAGCTTGCAGGGAGGGAGTAACACCATATATTTT.